Below, 27 T cell receptor beta chains from the same sample are listed, as sequenced in a study of CD8 T cells in ankylosing spondylitis. TCRdb re-called the 5' RACE reads with MiXCR, one entry per CDR3 protein. In the table there are about 240,000 distinct CDR3 sequences, approximately 10% of which are singletons. The sequencing input was blood, either unsorted or a sorted T cell fraction (not recorded which). These receptors were obtained from a male donor with ankylosing spondylitis or in good health (not recorded which).

This clonotype has a handful of counts. The rearrangement links TRBV9 to TRBJ1-6; D is undetermined. The V and J ends lost 0 bases and 2 bases respectively, with 6 bases between them. CDR1 is SGDLS and CDR2 is YYNGEE in the germline V gene. The CDR3 spans 15 residues. CDR3 amino acids: CASSVGGAYNSPLHF. CDR3 coding DNA: TGTGCCAGCAGCGTAGGGGGAGCCTATAATTCACCCCTCCACTTT.

This clonotype was seen at least ten times. CDR3 amino acids: CASSLVGGGGSYEQYF. The CDR3 DNA reads as TGTGCCAGCAGCTTAGTAGGGGGCGGTGGCTCCTACGAGCAGTACTTC. The genes are TRBV7-2 and TRBJ2-7; 7 nucleotides match TRBD1. The CDR3 has 16 amino acids. V shed 1 base, J shed 0 bases, and the junction held 6 bases outside the gene matches. Per germline, CDR1 SGHTA and CDR2 FQGNSA.

This clonotype was observed a few times. The chain combines TRBV12-3 or TRBV12-4 with TRBJ2-3; 10 nucleotides agree with TRBD1. The CDR3 has 14 residues. Trimming cost V 5 bases and J 4 bases; bases outside gene matches: 3. CDR3 in amino acids: CASSGTGVADTQYF. CDR3 DNA: TGTGCCAGCAGTGGGACAGGGGTCGCAGATACGCAGTATTTT.

This clonotype has a count of ten or more. The chain couples TRBV15 to TRBJ1-2; D is perhaps TRBD1 (5 bases). The CDR3 loop spans 14 amino acids. From germline, CDR1 is LNHNV and CDR2 YYDKDF (reference sequence). V lost 6 bases and J 4 bases, leaving 15 bases between the germline ends. The CDR3 DNA is TGTGCCACCAGTCCGGGGCCCGGGGCCTATGGCTACACCTTC. Amino acids: CATSPGPGAYGYTF.

This clonotype was observed many times. The rearrangement joins TRBV13 to TRBJ2-7, with D unresolved. Trimming took off 4 bases at V and 0 bases at J, with 28 bases between the two ends. Germline values: CDR1 PRHDT, CDR2 FYEKMQ (reference sequence). This CDR3 region has 20 residues. Here the CDR3 DNA reads TGTGCCAGCAGCTCCCAAGGGATGCCCTCCTCGTCCTTCCCCTCCTACGAGCAGTACTTC. Amino acid sequence: CASSSQGMPSSSFPSYEQYF.

This clonotype was counted at least ten times. J is TRBJ2-7 and V is TRBV12-3 or TRBV12-4; D remains unclear. Trimming stripped 2 bases from V and 0 bases from J, with 11 bases between. This CDR3 is 15 amino acids long. This CDR3 is CASSLSGANSYEQYF. In DNA, the CDR3 is TGTGCCAGCAGTTTATCCGGCGCTAACTCCTACGAGCAGTACTTC.

This chain uses TRBV11-2 with TRBJ2-1; the match to TRBD2 covers 13 bases. Germline V gives CDR1 SGHAT, CDR2 FQNNGV. V dropped 2 bases and J dropped 2; count of bases not matched to a gene: 6. The CDR3 sequence is 18 residues long. This CDR3 is CASSLRLAGGLPYNEQFF. CDR3 bases: TGTGCCAGCAGCTTAAGACTAGCGGGGGGCCTACCCTACAATGAGCAGTTCTTC. Filled out from reference TRBV11-2 and TRBJ2-1, the complete variable domain reads EAGVAQSPRYKIIEKRQSVAFWCNPISGHATLYWYQQILGQGPKLLIQFQNNGVVDDSQLPKDRFSAERLKGVDSTLKIQPAKLEDSAVYLCASSLRLAGGLPYNEQFFGPGTRLTVL.

The table lists this clonotype with many counts. The rearrangement uses TRBV5-1 and TRBJ1-4; the match to TRBD1 covers 9 bases. Germline assignment: CDR1 SGHRS and CDR2 YFSETQ. The trim removed 4 bases at V and 6 bases at J, leaving 4 bases unmatched. The CDR3 runs to 14 residues. The chain's CDR3 is CASSPGTGHEKLFF. CDR3 nucleotides: TGCGCCAGCAGCCCAGGGACAGGGCATGAAAAACTGTTTTTT.

This clonotype was detected only a few times. The CDR3 protein is CASSPLAGGVDTQYF. The CDR3 coding sequence is TGTGCCAGCAGCCCCCTAGCGGGGGGGGTGGATACGCAGTATTTT. The chain carries TRBV3-1 and TRBJ2-3, with TRBD2 matching over 12 bases. The V and J ends lost 4 bases and 6 bases, in that order; junction bases with no gene match: 5. Germline V lookup: CDR1 LGHDT, CDR2 YNNKEL (reference sequence). The CDR3 spans 15 residues.

This clonotype was counted a few times. J is TRBJ1-2 and V is TRBV10-3, with D unclear. CDR1 and CDR2 (germline): ENHRY, SYGVKD. The CDR3 sequence is 13 residues long. Trimming pared 4 bases from V and 3 bases from J, leaving 9 bases between. Here the CDR3 reads CAISGTDYYGYTF. CDR3 nucleotides: TGTGCCATCAGTGGGACCGACTACTATGGCTACACCTTC.

This clonotype has just a few counts. This sequence joins TRBV19 and TRBJ1-5, with TRBD1 identical over 7 bases. Germline CDR1 is LNHDA and CDR2 is SQIVND (reference sequence). The trim removed 10 bases at V and 1 base at J, leaving 7 bases unmatched. This CDR3 is 14 amino acids long. CDR3 coding DNA: TGTGCCACCTTGGACAGGCGGAGCAATCAGCCCCAGCATTTT. Its protein is CATLDRRSNQPQHF.

This clonotype was counted ten times or more. The chain combines TRBV7-2 with TRBJ2-7; 8 nucleotides agree with TRBD2. CDR1 and CDR2 (germline): SGHTA, FQGNSA. This CDR3 region has 16 residues. V dropped 3 bases and J dropped 1; count of bases not matched to a gene: 8. The CDR3 coding sequence is TGTGCCAGCAGCTTTCGAAGCGGGGGAGCATCCTACGAGCAGTACTTC. Translated: CASSFRSGGASYEQYF. The complete variable domain, with remaining parts taken from reference TRBV7-2 and TRBJ2-7, reads GAGVSQSPSNKVTEKGKDVELRCDPISGHTALYWYRQSLGQGLEFLIYFQGNSAPDKSGLPSDRFSAERTGGSVSTLTIQRTQQEDSAVYLCASSFRSGGASYEQYFGPGTRLTVT.

This clonotype was counted at least ten times. V is TRBV12-3 or TRBV12-4 and J is TRBJ2-1; the D is unclear. The CDR3 consists of 13 residues. The V end lost 3 bases, the J end lost 4 bases, and 7 bases lay between the germline ends. CDR3 coding DNA: TGTGCCAGCAGTTTTACGGAGTACAATGAGCAGTTCTTC. This translates into CASSFTEYNEQFF.

Ten or more counts support this clonotype. The chain's CDR3 is CASSLGLDQPQHF. CDR3 sequence (DNA): TGTGCCAGCAGCTTAGGCTTGGATCAGCCCCAGCATTTT. The chain employs TRBV13 and TRBJ1-5, with D unclear. This CDR3 is built from 13 residues. The V gene's germline CDR1 is PRHDT and CDR2 FYEKMQ (reference sequence). Trimming took 0 bases from V and 5 from J, leaving 5 bases between them.

This clonotype was detected ten times or more. The V and J genes are TRBV5-1 and TRBJ1-3; no firm D call. V was pared by 2 bases and J by 0 bases, with 9 bases between. CDR1 and CDR2 (germline): SGHRS, YFSETQ. The CDR3 spans 15 residues. The CDR3, as DNA: TGCGCCAGCAGCTTAGGACCGGACTCTGGAAACACCATATATTTT. Translating gives CASSLGPDSGNTIYF.

In this sample, this clonotype turned up many times. J is TRBJ2-7 and V is TRBV12-3 or TRBV12-4; D ambiguous. V was cut by 1 base and J by 5 bases, with 6 bases left in between. The CDR3 sequence is 12 residues long. The CDR3 sequence is CASSLEAHEQYF. The CDR3 DNA follows: TGTGCCAGCAGTTTAGAAGCGCACGAGCAGTACTTC.

This clonotype was seen repeatedly, ten times or more. This chain links TRBV10-3 with TRBJ2-7; possibly TRBD1 for D (5 bases). V lost 3 bases and J 4 bases, leaving 13 bases between the germline ends. From germline, CDR1 is ENHRY and CDR2 SYGVKD. This CDR3 has 14 amino acids. As DNA, the CDR3 is TGTGCCATCAGTGATAGGGGCAAGAGGTACGAGCAGTACTTC. It encodes CAISDRGKRYEQYF.

The table lists this clonotype with a few counts. This rearrangement joins TRBV30 to TRBJ2-5; no clear D. The CDR3 sequence is 13 residues long. Trimming took off 2 bases at V and 1 base at J, with 8 bases between the two ends. The germline V gene encodes CDR1 GTSNPN and CDR2 SVGIG (reference sequence). The CDR3 DNA reads TGTGCCTGGAGTCCGCAGGTCCAAGAGACCCAGTACTTC. This gives the protein CAWSPQVQETQYF.

This clonotype was seen ten or more times. This sequence joins TRBV14 and TRBJ1-1; the D gene is possibly TRBD1 (5 bases). There are 14 residues in the CDR3. Per the germline V gene, CDR1 is SGHDN and CDR2 is FVKESK. V shed 6 bases and J shed 4 bases, with 15 bases lying between them. The CDR3 sequence is CASSLAQGATEAFF. The CDR3 DNA follows: TGTGCCAGCAGTTTGGCCCAAGGGGCCACTGAAGCTTTCTTT.

This clonotype was picked up many times. J is TRBJ2-2 and V is TRBV7-2, with D perhaps matching TRBD1 (6 bases). The V and J ends lost 0 bases and 5 bases respectively, with 16 bases between them. This CDR3 is built from 17 residues. Per the germline V gene, CDR1 is SGHTA and CDR2 is FQGNSA. The CDR3 reads CASSLAQGRRFTGELFF. CDR3 in DNA: TGTGCCAGCAGCTTAGCTCAGGGGCGAAGGTTTACCGGGGAGCTGTTTTTT.

This clonotype has a count of ten or more. The chain employs TRBV20-1 and TRBJ2-1; D perhaps matches TRBD2 (5 bases). V was clipped by 4 bases and J by 10 bases, with 38 bases between them. Germline-derived CDR1 and CDR2 are DFQATT and SNEGSKA (reference sequence). This CDR3 comprises 20 residues. In DNA form, the CDR3 reads TGCAGTGCTACCGGCAGACTGGCGGGTAGCGCGGTTTCCCTCCTAGGGGAGCAGTTCTTC. Protein: CSATGRLAGSAVSLLGEQFF.

This clonotype was counted ten times or more. The genes are TRBV25-1 and TRBJ1-2, with TRBD1 matching 10 bases. V shed 6 bases and J 2 bases; nucleotides not matched to a gene: 9. The germline CDR1 and CDR2 sequences are MGHDK and SYGVNS. The CDR3 is 16 residues long. CDR3 sequence: CASSLTGGSKNYGYTF. In nucleotides, the CDR3 is TGTGCCAGCAGCCTGACAGGGGGCTCTAAGAACTATGGCTACACCTTC.

In its sample, this clonotype was seen many times. V is TRBV12-3 or TRBV12-4 and J is TRBJ1-2, with TRBD1 matching 7 bases. This CDR3 is built from 13 residues. With 5 bases clipped from V and 2 bases from J, the junction kept 2 bases outside the gene matches. The CDR3 DNA sequence: TGTGCCAGCAGTCGACAGGGAAACTATGGCTACACCTTC. Translated: CASSRQGNYGYTF.

This clonotype showed up many times. The chain links TRBV6-1 to TRBJ2-3; 7 nucleotides match TRBD1. The ends lost 3 bases at V and 6 bases at J; junction bases unmatched: 6. The CDR3 has 14 residues. Germline CDR1 reads MNHNS; CDR2 reads SASEGT. This CDR3 reads CASSEGQHIDTQYF. Here the CDR3 DNA reads TGTGCCAGCAGTGAGGGACAGCACATCGATACGCAGTATTTT.

This clonotype was picked up a small number of times. The chain has TRBV15 and TRBJ2-1; possible D gene TRBD1, 6 bases. CDR1 is LNHNV, CDR2 YYDKDF, per germline (reference sequence). The CDR3 is 15 residues long. The V end lost 3 bases, the J end lost 2 bases, and 11 bases lay between the germline ends. CDR3 DNA sequence: TGTGCCACCAGCAGGGGCCGGGACACCTACAATGAGCAGTTCTTC. Protein product: CATSRGRDTYNEQFF. Drawing the rest from reference TRBV15 and TRBJ2-1, the complete variable domain is DAMVIQNPRYQVTQFGKPVTLSCSQTLNHNVMYWYQQKSSQAPKLLFHYYDKDFNNEADTPDNFQSRRPNTSFCFLDIRSPGLGDTAMYLCATSRGRDTYNEQFFGPGTRLTVL.

This clonotype has a count of ten or more. This chain uses TRBV20-1 with TRBJ2-5; D gene unclear. The CDR3 is 10 amino acids. Trimming took 6 bases from V and 8 from J, leaving 10 bases between them. Germline CDR1 reads DFQATT; CDR2 reads SNEGSKA (reference sequence). The CDR3 DNA reads TGCAGTGCACCAAATCGTACCCAGTACTTC. It yields the protein CSAPNRTQYF.

In its sample, this clonotype was seen many times. This chain joins TRBV9 and TRBJ2-1; D is uncertain. Germline assignment: CDR1 SGDLS and CDR2 YYNGEE. V lost 0 bases to trimming and J lost 0 bases, with 4 bases between them. The CDR3 totals 14 residues. CDR3 in DNA: TGTGCCAGCAGCGTAGGGGGCTCCTACAATGAGCAGTTCTTC. It codes for CASSVGGSYNEQFF.